This T cell receptor (beta chain) was identified during a study of CD8 T cells in Susac syndrome. The RNA input was roughly 0.5 to 1 ug, and it was reverse transcribed with random hexamers. Across 54 Vbeta and 13 Jbeta, TCR beta CDR3 was amplified with immunoSEQ multiplex PCR. TCRdb re-called the immunoSEQ multiplex PCR reads through MiXCR, storing one row per CDR3 protein. The sample has nearly 110,000 distinct CDR3 sequences, roughly 94% seen once. Study-level results: CD8+ clonal expansion in Susac peaked in TEMRA cells and active patients.

V gave up 3 bases and J gave up 7 bases, with 25 bases separating them. The germline CDR1 and CDR2 sequences are SGDLS and YYNGEE. The CDR3 contains 17 residues. As concerns this clonotype: Its antigen is undetermined.

The sequenced material came from CD8+ T cells from PBMCs. The receptor was derived from a human donor with Susac syndrome. This rearrangement joins TRBV9 to TRBJ2-5; the D gene could be TRBD1 or TRBD2 (5 bases each). CDR3 sequence: CASSGTLSGGSRGTQYF. CDR3 in DNA: TGTGCCAGCAGCGGGACATTAAGCGGCGGCAGCCGGGGGACCCAGTACTTC.